Shown below are 10 T cell receptor beta chains from a single sample sequenced in a study of breast tumors, draining lymph nodes, adjacent tissues. TCRdb fed the multiplex PCR reads into MiXCR, producing one record per CDR3 protein. The sample contains approximately 22,000 distinct CDR3 sequences, around three fifths of which appear only once. The sequenced sample consisted of tumor-adjacent breast tissue. The receptors stem from a female donor with breast cancer. Some clones in this sample may be carry-over from other donors' samples.

The chain has TRBV19 and TRBJ1-6; D might be TRBD1 (6 bases). Germline CDR1 LNHDA, CDR2 SQIVND (reference sequence). V was cut by 7 bases and J by 8 bases, with 12 bases left in between. This CDR3 is built from 13 residues. The DNA for the CDR3 is TGTGCCAGTACGAGGGGGGAGGATTCACCCCTCCACTTT. Amino acid sequence: CASTRGEDSPLHF.

The rearrangement links TRBV20-1 to TRBJ2-1; 13 bases agree with TRBD2. This CDR3 region has 14 residues. Germline trimming cut 3 bases from V and 7 bases from J; bases unmatched to any gene: 3. In germline, CDR1 is DFQATT, CDR2 SNEGSKA (reference sequence). The DNA of the CDR3 is TGCAGTGCTAGGTGGACTAGCGGGAGAAATGAGCAGTTCTTC. It yields the protein CSARWTSGRNEQFF.

The gene calls are TRBV7-2 and TRBJ2-7; 9 nucleotides match TRBD2. Germline CDR1 and CDR2: SGHTA and FQGNSA. The CDR3 length is 17 residues. After removal of 5 bases from V and 6 bases from J, the junction contained 17 bases not matched to a gene. CDR3 protein: CASSPRTSERCSLEQYF. In nucleotides, the CDR3 is TGTGCCAGCAGCCCGCGGACTAGCGAGAGGTGCTCCCTCGAGCAGTACTTC.

The sample holds many counts of this clonotype. This chain links TRBV10-3 with TRBJ2-7, with D unclear. The CDR3 has 11 residues. V gave up 2 bases and J gave up 4 bases, with 3 bases separating them. The germline V gene has CDR1 ENHRY and CDR2 SYGVKD. The CDR3 DNA follows: TGTGCCATCAGTGAGGGGTACGAGCAGTACTTC. Translating it yields CAISEGYEQYF.

Only one count was recorded for this clonotype. The rearrangement links TRBV19 to TRBJ2-2, with 8 bases identical to TRBD2. The J segment lost 0 bases and the V segment lost 11 bases, leaving 14 bases of the junction unmatched. Germline V gene lookup returns CDR1 LNHDA and CDR2 SQIVND (reference sequence). The CDR3 is made up of 17 amino acids. CDR3 amino acids: CASRGGGRIANTGELFF. The DNA of the CDR3 is TGTGCCTCTAGGGGTGGCGGGAGGATCGCGAACACCGGGGAGCTGTTTTTT.

The chain combines TRBV5-6 with TRBJ1-3; tentatively, D is TRBD1 (6 bases). The CDR3 has 16 residues. Per the germline V gene, CDR1 is SGHDT and CDR2 is YYEEEE. Trimming pared 4 bases from V and 0 bases from J, leaving 14 bases between. CDR3: CASSPTTGNSGNTIYF. The CDR3 DNA reads TGTGCCAGCAGCCCGACCACAGGGAACTCTGGAAACACCATATATTTT.

The chain joins TRBV20-1 to TRBJ2-7; D is possibly TRBD2 (5 bases). Germline values: CDR1 DFQATT, CDR2 SNEGSKA (reference sequence). This CDR3 has 10 residues. The V and J ends lost 3 bases and 5 bases respectively, with 5 bases between them. The CDR3 DNA sequence: TGCAGTGCTAGCGGGAACGAGCAGTACTTC. Amino acid sequence: CSASGNEQYF.

This chain uses TRBV20-1 with TRBJ2-3; D may correspond to TRBD1 or TRBD2 (5 bases each). Trimming took off 4 bases at V and 4 bases at J, with 12 bases between the two ends. This CDR3 has 13 amino acids. CDR1 is DFQATT and CDR2 is SNEGSKA in the germline V gene (reference sequence). CDR3 loop: CSAMLGPPDTQYF. Here the CDR3 DNA reads TGCAGTGCTATGCTGGGACCCCCAGATACGCAGTATTTT.

This clonotype was seen repeatedly, ten times or more. J is TRBJ1-5 and V is TRBV6-1; tentative D call: TRBD1 (5 bases). The CDR3 consists of 14 residues. The ends were cut back, 10 bases at V and 2 bases at J, with 15 bases in the middle. Germline V gene sequence: CDR1 MNHNS, CDR2 SASEGT. As DNA, the CDR3 is TGTGCCACCTACCGGGGGGTTGGCAATCAGCCCCAGCATTTT. Translation: CATYRGVGNQPQHF.

This sequence joins TRBV7-9 and TRBJ2-1; 9 bases are a match to TRBD2. The CDR3 runs to 18 residues. Losses at the gene ends were 4 bases for V and 5 bases for J; bases not matched to a gene: 15. CDR1 and CDR2 from the germline V gene are SEHNR and FQNEAQ (reference sequence). The CDR3: CASSSLSGRNRWDNEQFF. As DNA, the CDR3 is TGTGCCAGCAGCTCCTTAAGCGGGAGGAACCGATGGGACAATGAGCAGTTCTTC.